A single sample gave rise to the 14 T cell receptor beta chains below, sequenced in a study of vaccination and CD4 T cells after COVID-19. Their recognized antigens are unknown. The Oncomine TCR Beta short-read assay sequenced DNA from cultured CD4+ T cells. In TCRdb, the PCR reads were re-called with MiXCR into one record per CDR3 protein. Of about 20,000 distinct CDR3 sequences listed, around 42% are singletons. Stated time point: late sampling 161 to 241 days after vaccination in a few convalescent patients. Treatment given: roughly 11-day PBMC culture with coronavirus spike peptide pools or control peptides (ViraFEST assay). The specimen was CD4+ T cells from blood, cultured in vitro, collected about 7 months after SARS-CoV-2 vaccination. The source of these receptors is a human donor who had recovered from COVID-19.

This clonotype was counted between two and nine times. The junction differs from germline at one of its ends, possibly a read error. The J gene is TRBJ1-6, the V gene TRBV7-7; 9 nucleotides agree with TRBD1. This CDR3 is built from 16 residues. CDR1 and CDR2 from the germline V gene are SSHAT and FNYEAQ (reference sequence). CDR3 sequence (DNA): TGTGCTAGCAGCGAAGCCTCACAGGGGGCGAATTCACCCCTCCACTTT. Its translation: CASSEASQGANSPLHF.

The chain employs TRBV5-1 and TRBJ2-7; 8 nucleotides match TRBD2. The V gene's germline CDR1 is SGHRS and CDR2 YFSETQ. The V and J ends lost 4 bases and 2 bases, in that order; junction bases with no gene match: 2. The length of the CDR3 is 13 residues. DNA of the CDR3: TGCGCCAGCAGCCCGGGACTAGCCTACGAGCAGTACTTC. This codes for CASSPGLAYEQYF.

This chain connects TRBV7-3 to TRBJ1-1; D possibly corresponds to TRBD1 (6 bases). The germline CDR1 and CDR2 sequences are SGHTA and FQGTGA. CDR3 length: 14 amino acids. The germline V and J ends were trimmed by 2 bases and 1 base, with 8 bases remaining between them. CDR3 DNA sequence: TGTGCCAGCAGCTTAGGAGGGGGGAACACTGAAGCTTTCTTT. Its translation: CASSLGGGNTEAFF. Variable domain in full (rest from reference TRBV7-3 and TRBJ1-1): GAGVSQTPSNKVTEKGKYVELRCDPISGHTALYWYRQSLGQGPEFLIYFQGTGAADDSGLPNDRFFAVRPEGSVSTLKIQRTERGDSAVYLCASSLGGGNTEAFFGQGTRLTVV.

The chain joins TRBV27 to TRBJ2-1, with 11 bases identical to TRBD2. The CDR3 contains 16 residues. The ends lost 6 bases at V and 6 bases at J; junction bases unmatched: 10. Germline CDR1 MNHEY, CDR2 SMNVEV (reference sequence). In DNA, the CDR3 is TGTGCCAGCAGCCGTGTGACTAGCGGGATCTCCAATGAGCAGTTCTTC. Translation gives CASSRVTSGISNEQFF.

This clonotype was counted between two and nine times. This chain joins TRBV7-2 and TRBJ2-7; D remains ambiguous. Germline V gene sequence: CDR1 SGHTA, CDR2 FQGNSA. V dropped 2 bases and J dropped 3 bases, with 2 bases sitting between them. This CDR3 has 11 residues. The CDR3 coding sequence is TGTGCCAGCAGCTTATACTACGAGCAGTACTTC. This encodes CASSLYYEQYF.

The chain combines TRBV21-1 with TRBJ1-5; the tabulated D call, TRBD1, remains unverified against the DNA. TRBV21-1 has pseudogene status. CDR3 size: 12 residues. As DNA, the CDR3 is TGTGCCGGGGGGGTTAGCAATCAGCCCCAGCATTTT. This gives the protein CAGGVSNQPQHF.

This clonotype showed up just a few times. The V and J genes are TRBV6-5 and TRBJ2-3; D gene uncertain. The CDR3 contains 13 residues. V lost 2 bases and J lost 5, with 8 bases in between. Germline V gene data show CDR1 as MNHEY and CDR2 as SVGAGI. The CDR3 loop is CASSYGIRDTQYF. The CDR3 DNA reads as TGTGCCAGCAGTTACGGGATCCGAGATACGCAGTATTTT.

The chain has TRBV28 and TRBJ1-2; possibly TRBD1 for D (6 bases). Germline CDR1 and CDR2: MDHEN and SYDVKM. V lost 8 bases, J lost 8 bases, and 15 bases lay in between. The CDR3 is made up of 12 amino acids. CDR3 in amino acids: CASGRPGVGYTF. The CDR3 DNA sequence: TGTGCCAGCGGACGACCAGGGGTAGGCTACACCTTC.

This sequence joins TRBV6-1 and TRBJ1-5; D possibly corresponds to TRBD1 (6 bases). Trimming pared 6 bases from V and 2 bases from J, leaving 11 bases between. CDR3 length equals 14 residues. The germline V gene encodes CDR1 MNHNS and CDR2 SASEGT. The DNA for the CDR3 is TGTGCCAGCAGAAACCGACAGGGCAATCAGCCCCAGCATTTT. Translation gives CASRNRQGNQPQHF.

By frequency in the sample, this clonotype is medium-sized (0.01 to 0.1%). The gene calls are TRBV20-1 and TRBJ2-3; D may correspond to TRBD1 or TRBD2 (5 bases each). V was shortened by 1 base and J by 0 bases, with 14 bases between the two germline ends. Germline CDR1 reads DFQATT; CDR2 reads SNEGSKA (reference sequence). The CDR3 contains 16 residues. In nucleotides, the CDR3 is TGCAGTGCTAGAGGACAGAGGGGTACTAGCACAGATACGCAGTATTTT. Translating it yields CSARGQRGTSTDTQYF.

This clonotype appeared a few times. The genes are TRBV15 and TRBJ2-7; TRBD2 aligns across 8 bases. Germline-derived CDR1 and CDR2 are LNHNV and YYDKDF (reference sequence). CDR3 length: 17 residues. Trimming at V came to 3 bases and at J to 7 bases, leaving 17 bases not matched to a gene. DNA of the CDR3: TGTGCCACCAGCAGGGTTCTAGCGGGCGTCACGCCGGGAGAGCAGTACTTC. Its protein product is CATSRVLAGVTPGEQYF.

Here the CDR3 DNA reads TGTGCCACGAAACAGGGGGCATATGGCTACACCTTC. Translated: CATKQGAYGYTF. J is TRBJ1-2 and V is TRBV6-1; 9 bases match TRBD1. The CDR3 is 12 amino acids. Germline CDR1 and CDR2: MNHNS and SASEGT. The V and J ends lost 10 bases and 5 bases, in that order; junction bases with no gene match: 5.

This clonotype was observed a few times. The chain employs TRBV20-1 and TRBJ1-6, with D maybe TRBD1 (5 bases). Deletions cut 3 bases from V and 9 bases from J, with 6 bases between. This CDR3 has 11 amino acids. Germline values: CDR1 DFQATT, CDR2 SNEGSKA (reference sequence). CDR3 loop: CSASQGSPLHF. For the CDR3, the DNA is TGCAGTGCTAGTCAGGGTTCACCCCTCCACTTT.

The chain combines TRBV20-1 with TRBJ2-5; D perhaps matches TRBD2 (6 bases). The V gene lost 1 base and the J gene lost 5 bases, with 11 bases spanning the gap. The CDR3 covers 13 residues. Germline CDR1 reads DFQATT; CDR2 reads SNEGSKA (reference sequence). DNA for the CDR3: TGCAGTGCTAGAGTTTTTGGGGGGGAGACCCAGTACTTC. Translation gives CSARVFGGETQYF.